These 25 T cell receptor beta chains were all obtained from the same sample, sequenced in a study of T-cell memory formation after mild COVID-19. MiXCR, applied by TCRdb to the 5' RACE reads, yields one record per CDR3 protein. The sample contains approximately 260,000 distinct CDR3 sequences, 16% of which appear only once. Sequencing was done on a sample of PBMCs or a T cell subset sorted from them (not recorded which). These receptors were taken from a man aged 18-30 years who had mild COVID-19 (a few samples of this study predate the infection). Cell type and time point are not known.

This clonotype was counted only a few times. J is TRBJ2-5 and V is TRBV21-1; the table's D call of TRBD1 was not tested on the DNA. TRBV21-1 is noted as a pseudogene. The CDR3 runs to 15 residues. This chain's CDR3 is CASRIPGDPQETQYF. The CDR3 nucleotides are TGTGCCAGCCGTATTCCAGGGGACCCCCAAGAGACCCAGTACTTC.

This clonotype was detected many times. The chain is built from TRBV7-2 and TRBJ2-2; D is unclear. With 2 bases removed from V and 6 bases from J, the gap between germline ends came to 7 bases. The germline gives CDR1 SGHTA, CDR2 FQGNSA. The CDR3 extends over 13 amino acids. The CDR3 region has the DNA TGTGCCAGCAGCTTAATCGGTGCCGGGGAGCTGTTTTTT. It translates to CASSLIGAGELFF.

With respect to this clonotype: Relative to the germline gene, one junction end is altered; a read error may explain this. This chain joins TRBV18 and TRBJ1-1; D unclear. Germline V gene data show CDR1 as KGHSH and CDR2 as LQKENI. The CDR3 contains 14 residues. The CDR3 region is CVSSPPGVGTEAFF. The CDR3 DNA follows: TGTGTCAGCTCACCACCCGGGGTTGGCACTGAAGCTTTCTTT.

The CDR3 nucleotides read TGTGCCAGCAGCGCTAGCGGGGCGGGAGATACGCAGTATTTT. Translating gives CASSASGAGDTQYF. J is TRBJ2-3 and V is TRBV9, with 9 bases fitting TRBD2. The V gene's germline CDR1 is SGDLS and CDR2 YYNGEE. Losses at the gene ends were 3 bases for V and 5 bases for J; bases not matched to a gene: 4. CDR3 length: 14 amino acids.

Only a few counts were recorded for this clonotype. The genes are TRBV9 and TRBJ2-3, with TRBD1 matching 8 bases. V trimming: 6 bases; J trimming: 5 bases; junction bases outside the gene matches: 11. This CDR3 region has 15 residues. Germline V lookup: CDR1 SGDLS, CDR2 YYNGEE. CDR3 region: CASNPQGVRGDTQYF. The CDR3 bases are TGTGCCAGCAACCCACAGGGGGTACGGGGAGATACGCAGTATTTT.

V usage is TRBV4-3 and J usage is TRBJ1-2; D unresolved. The germline V gene encodes CDR1 LGHNA and CDR2 YSLEER. The CDR3 runs to 15 residues. V lost 0 bases to trimming and J lost 2 bases, with 10 bases between them. The CDR3 loop is CASSQDSQKNYGYTF. The CDR3, as DNA: TGCGCCAGCAGCCAAGATTCACAGAAGAACTATGGCTACACCTTC.

This clonotype was counted between two and nine times. V usage is TRBV7-9 and J usage is TRBJ2-7, with 8 nucleotides matching TRBD1. There are 15 residues in the CDR3. Germline V gene data show CDR1 as SEHNR and CDR2 as FQNEAQ (reference sequence). V shed 5 bases, J shed 1 base, and the junction held 7 bases outside the gene matches. The CDR3 is CASSGRDRTSYEQYV. The CDR3 nucleotides read TGTGCCAGCAGCGGCCGGGACAGGACGTCCTACGAGCAGTACGTC.

This chain uses TRBV10-3 with TRBJ2-2; 7 bases are shared with TRBD1. The germline V gene encodes CDR1 ENHRY and CDR2 SYGVKD. The CDR3 has 14 amino acids. The V segment lost 2 bases and the J segment 7 bases; nucleotides outside the gene matches: 4. CDR3 DNA: TGTGCCATCAGTGAGAGGGGGCCTGACGGGGAGCTGTTTTTT. Its protein product is CAISERGPDGELFF.

The genes are TRBV6-2 or TRBV6-3 and TRBJ2-3; 14 bases are a match to TRBD2. The CDR3 sequence is 19 residues long. J lost 2 bases, V lost 2 bases, and 9 bases had no gene match. In germline, CDR1 is MNHEY, CDR2 SVGEGT. CDR3 bases: TGTGCCAGCAGTTACCCTGGGGGGACTAGCGGGGGACTCACAGATACGCAGTATTTT. Translation: CASSYPGGTSGGLTDTQYF.

This clonotype was detected only a few times. The chain couples TRBV7-2 to TRBJ2-7; 8 nucleotides match TRBD1. Germline CDR1 SGHTA, CDR2 FQGNSA. This CDR3 comprises 14 residues. The junction had 7 bases not matched to a gene; V was cut back by 2 bases and J by 7 bases. The CDR3 spells CASSLRQGAREQYF. CDR3 in DNA: TGTGCCAGCAGCTTACGGCAGGGGGCGAGGGAGCAGTACTTC.

The chain combines TRBV6-2 or TRBV6-3 with TRBJ2-1; 7 nucleotides line up with TRBD2. This CDR3 has 16 amino acids. The ends lost 1 base at V and 8 bases at J; junction bases unmatched: 11. CDR1 is MNHEY, CDR2 SVGEGT, per germline. The CDR3 here is CASSYWGGTGADEQFF. CDR3 nucleotides: TGTGCCAGCAGTTACTGGGGGGGTACGGGAGCAGATGAGCAGTTCTTC.

V gene TRBV12-3 or TRBV12-4 combines with J gene TRBJ2-5; D gene ambiguous. The V gene lost 1 base and the J gene lost 6 bases, with 9 bases spanning the gap. The CDR3 length is 13 residues. The CDR3 DNA is TGTGCCAGCAGTTTAGGGGATTTGAAGACCCAGTACTTC. This gives the protein CASSLGDLKTQYF.

The rearrangement uses TRBV4-3 and TRBJ2-2, with a weak D call TRBD1 (5 bases). Germline CDR1 reads LGHNA; CDR2 reads YSLEER. Trimming removed 0 bases at V and 3 bases at J, with 11 bases between. The CDR3 consists of 16 residues. CDR3 DNA: TGCGCCAGCAGCCAAGATCCGCAGGGCTACACCGGGGAGCTGTTTTTT. This translates into CASSQDPQGYTGELFF.

This clonotype was seen more than once but under ten times. J is TRBJ2-5 and V is TRBV7-2; TRBD1 aligns across 7 bases. Trimming removed 5 bases from V and 4 bases from J; junction bases left unmatched: 7. Germline values: CDR1 SGHTA, CDR2 FQGNSA. The length of the CDR3 is 14 residues. The CDR3 nucleotides are TGTGCCAGCAGCCTACAGGGGAATGGAGAGACCCAGTACTTC. Translation gives CASSLQGNGETQYF.

The gene calls are TRBV28 and TRBJ1-1; the D is unclear. CDR3 size: 13 residues. V was shortened by 2 bases and J by 2 bases, with 6 bases between the two germline ends. Germline CDR1 MDHEN, CDR2 SYDVKM. CDR3 amino acids: CASSLLTNTEAFF. CDR3 in DNA: TGTGCCAGCAGTTTACTTACCAACACTGAAGCTTTCTTT.

This clonotype was seen more than once but under ten times. The CDR3 sequence: CASSQIRVGGHTEAFF. The DNA for the CDR3 is TGCGCCAGCAGCCAAATTAGAGTAGGGGGACACACTGAAGCTTTCTTT. The V gene is TRBV4-1, the J gene TRBJ1-1, with D maybe TRBD1 (6 bases). The CDR3 totals 16 residues. Trimming took 2 bases from V and 3 from J, leaving 16 bases between them. Germline CDR1 reads MGHRA; CDR2 reads YSYEKL.

The chain links TRBV10-2 to TRBJ2-7; 10 bases map to TRBD1. The CDR3 totals 15 residues. V lost 10 bases, J lost 3 bases, and 12 bases stayed unmatched. Germline loops: CDR1 WSHSY, CDR2 SAAADI. CDR3 sequence (DNA): TGCGCCACCCTCGATTTGGGACAGGGGAGCTACGAGCAGTACTTC. It is translated as CATLDLGQGSYEQYF.

V gene TRBV27 combines with J gene TRBJ2-7; TRBD2 aligns across 10 bases. The CDR3 is 14 amino acids. Losses at the gene ends were 5 bases for V and 4 bases for J; bases not matched to a gene: 5. Germline CDR1 MNHEY, CDR2 SMNVEV (reference sequence). The DNA for the CDR3 is TGTGCCAGCAGTAGAGGACTAGCGGCATACGAGCAGTACTTC. Translation gives CASSRGLAAYEQYF.

At least ten counts were recorded for this clonotype. The V gene is TRBV12-3 or TRBV12-4, the J gene TRBJ1-4; unclear D gene. There are 12 residues in the CDR3. V dropped 4 bases and J dropped 8 bases, with 8 bases sitting between them. This CDR3 reads CASSWVREKLFF. The CDR3 DNA reads as TGTGCCAGCAGTTGGGTCCGGGAAAAACTGTTTTTT.

This clonotype was picked up many times. The J gene is TRBJ1-6, the V gene TRBV3-1; no clear D. CDR3 length equals 14 residues. Germline loops: CDR1 LGHDT, CDR2 YNNKEL (reference sequence). Between the trimmed V and J ends, which lost 1 base and 7 bases, there was a span of 8 bases. The CDR3 coding sequence is TGTGCCAGCAGCCAAGTTGGATGGAATTCACCCCTCCACTTT. Protein product: CASSQVGWNSPLHF.

This clonotype was seen a few times. The chain recombines TRBV10-3 with TRBJ2-5; TRBD2 matches 10 bases. With V trimmed by 2 bases and J by 1 base, 4 bases remained unmatched. Per germline, CDR1 ENHRY and CDR2 SYGVKD. This CDR3 is built from 16 residues. The CDR3 region has the DNA TGTGCCATCAGTGAGACTAGCGGGAATCTCCAAGAGACCCAGTACTTC. It codes for CAISETSGNLQETQYF.

This clonotype appeared a single time. This chain joins TRBV6-2 or TRBV6-3 and TRBJ2-7; possibly TRBD1 for D (6 bases). Germline loops: CDR1 MNHEY, CDR2 SVGEGT. The CDR3 runs to 15 residues. V gave up 6 bases and J gave up 1 base, with 16 bases separating them. The CDR3 bases are TGTGCCAGCAGCCGAGGACAGCACTTTTCCTACGAGCAGTACGTC. This sequence encodes CASSRGQHFSYEQYV.

This clonotype was counted a few times. The genes are TRBV5-1 and TRBJ2-7; D remains unclear. This CDR3 spans 11 amino acids. CDR1 and CDR2 from the germline V gene are SGHRS and YFSETQ. Trimming took 0 bases from V and 7 from J, leaving 5 bases between them. CDR3 sequence: CASSLAREQYF. The DNA for the CDR3 is TGCGCCAGCAGCTTGGCACGGGAGCAGTACTTC.

This clonotype has only a few counts. The rearrangement links TRBV6-5 to TRBJ2-3, with 7 bases matching TRBD1. V lost 4 bases, J lost 4 bases, and 11 bases stayed unmatched. The CDR3 is 16 amino acids. In germline, CDR1 is MNHEY, CDR2 SVGAGI. The CDR3 region has the DNA TGTGCCAGCAGTTCCCCCGGGACAGATCCTTCAGATACGCAGTATTTT. It codes for CASSSPGTDPSDTQYF.

This clonotype was seen a few times. The chain has TRBV12-3 or TRBV12-4 and TRBJ1-2, with 7 bases aligning to TRBD1. CDR3 length: 14 amino acids. V was pared by 6 bases and J by 7 bases, with 11 bases of the junction left unmatched. The CDR3: CASSVQGRVRGYTF. The CDR3 DNA is TGTGCCAGCAGCGTACAGGGGAGGGTGCGTGGCTACACCTTC.